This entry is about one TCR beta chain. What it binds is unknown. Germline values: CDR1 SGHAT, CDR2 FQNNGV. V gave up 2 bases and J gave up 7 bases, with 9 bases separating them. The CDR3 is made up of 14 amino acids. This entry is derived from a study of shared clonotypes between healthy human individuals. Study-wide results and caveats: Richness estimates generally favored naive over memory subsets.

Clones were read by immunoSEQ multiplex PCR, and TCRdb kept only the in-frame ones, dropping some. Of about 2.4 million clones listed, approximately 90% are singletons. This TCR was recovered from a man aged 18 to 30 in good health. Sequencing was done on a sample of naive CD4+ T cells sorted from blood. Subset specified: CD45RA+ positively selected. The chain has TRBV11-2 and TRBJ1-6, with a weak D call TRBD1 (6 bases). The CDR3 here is CASSLLQGNSPLHF. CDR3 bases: TGTGCCAGCAGCTTATTGCAGGGGAATTCACCCCTCCACTTT.